Listed here are 32 T cell receptor beta chains from one sample, sequenced in a study of beta chain features in type 1 diabetes. Isolated RNA was reverse transcribed in full, so expressed TCRB transcripts were sequenced. Sequencing used immunoSEQ multiplex PCR; TCRdb keeps in-frame clones, though not all of them. The sample has around 340,000 clones, 7.5% to 9% seen once. Sequencing input: central memory CD4+ T cells from blood. The receptors come from a woman aged 18 to 35 in good health.

This rearrangement joins TRBV6-5 to TRBJ2-1, with TRBD2 matching 7 bases. In germline, CDR1 is MNHEY, CDR2 SVGAGI. The CDR3 covers 12 residues. Trimming removed 5 bases from V and 9 bases from J; junction bases left unmatched: 4. CDR3 DNA sequence: TGTGCCAGCAGTGCCGGGACTACTGAGCAGTTCTTC. Encoded protein: CASSAGTTEQFF.

J is TRBJ2-3 and V is TRBV28; 7 bases align to TRBD2. CDR3 size: 17 residues. The trim removed 2 bases at V and 5 bases at J, leaving 13 bases unmatched. CDR1 is MDHEN, CDR2 SYDVKM, per germline. The CDR3 coding sequence is TGTGCCAGCAGTTTAGGGTTGCGGGAGCGACCCGGAGATACGCAGTATTTT. Its translation is CASSLGLRERPGDTQYF.

This sequence joins TRBV5-1 and TRBJ2-1; TRBD2 matches at 8 bases. The germline V gene encodes CDR1 SGHRS and CDR2 YFSETQ. This CDR3 is built from 14 residues. V trimming: 7 bases; J trimming: 7 bases; junction bases outside the gene matches: 10. CDR3: CASPPGLVSNEQFF. DNA of the CDR3: TGCGCCAGCCCCCCGGGACTAGTATCTAATGAGCAGTTCTTC.

This sequence joins TRBV28 and TRBJ2-3; tentative D call: TRBD2 (6 bases). This CDR3 spans 14 amino acids. The V gene's germline CDR1 is MDHEN and CDR2 SYDVKM. The V and J ends lost 8 bases and 2 bases respectively, with 14 bases between them. The CDR3 spells CASSAADYTDTQYF. The CDR3 DNA sequence: TGTGCCAGCTCCGCCGCGGACTACACAGATACGCAGTATTTT.

This clone was seen more than once but under ten times. The chain employs TRBV2 and TRBJ1-2; D gene uncertain. Trimming removed 9 bases from V and 2 bases from J, with 13 bases in between. The CDR3 runs to 13 residues. Germline CDR1 and CDR2: SNHLY and FYNNEI. The chain's CDR3 is CARQPQENYGYTF. DNA for the CDR3: TGTGCCAGACAGCCTCAGGAGAACTATGGCTACACCTTC.

The rearrangement joins TRBV6-5 to TRBJ2-1; 13 nucleotides line up with TRBD2. J was trimmed by 9 bases and V by 2 bases; bases with no gene match: 7. The CDR3 spans 16 residues. Germline-derived CDR1 and CDR2 are MNHEY and SVGAGI. This CDR3 reads CASSYTRTSGSGEQFF. The DNA of the CDR3 is TGTGCCAGCAGTTACACCCGGACTAGCGGGAGCGGTGAGCAGTTCTTC.

The rearrangement links TRBV5-1 to TRBJ2-1, with 7 bases identical to TRBD1. The V gene's germline CDR1 is SGHRS and CDR2 YFSETQ. Trimming at V came to 4 bases and at J to 0 bases, leaving 7 bases not matched to a gene. CDR3 length equals 16 residues. CDR3 in DNA: TGCGCCAGCAGCACGGACAGGATTAGCTCCTACAATGAGCAGTTCTTC. Translating gives CASSTDRISSYNEQFF. Drawing the rest from reference TRBV5-1 and TRBJ2-1, the complete variable domain is KAGVTQTPRYLIKTRGQQVTLSCSPISGHRSVSWYQQTPGQGLQFLFEYFSETQRNKGNFPGRFSGRQFSNSRSEMNVSTLELGDSALYLCASSTDRISSYNEQFFGPGTRLTVL.

This clone appeared once. The chain carries TRBV7-3 and TRBJ2-2; a weak D match, TRBD2 (5 bases). Germline V gene sequence: CDR1 SGHTA, CDR2 FQGTGA. The CDR3 runs to 14 residues. V lost 3 bases and J lost 7, with 12 bases in between. The CDR3 DNA reads TGTGCCAGCAGCTTTAGCGCCGACATCGGGGAGCTGTTTTTT. Its protein product is CASSFSADIGELFF.

This clone has more than one count but fewer than ten. The chain recombines TRBV18 with TRBJ1-2, with D maybe TRBD1 (6 bases). V was clipped by 2 bases and J by 4 bases, with 11 bases between them. The V gene's germline CDR1 is KGHSH and CDR2 LQKENI. There are 14 residues in the CDR3. The CDR3 protein is CASSPGGLLYGYTF. CDR3 coding DNA: TGTGCCAGCTCACCAGGGGGCTTACTCTATGGCTACACCTTC.

The V call is TRBV27, the J call TRBJ1-2; D call uncertain. CDR3 length equals 15 residues. Germline V CDR1 and CDR2: MNHEY, SMNVEV (reference sequence). V lost 1 base and J lost 2, with 11 bases in between. CDR3 loop: CASSLFARWNYGYTF. CDR3 coding DNA: TGTGCCAGCAGTTTATTTGCCAGATGGAACTATGGCTACACCTTC.

The genes are TRBV9 and TRBJ1-2, with a weak D call TRBD1 (6 bases). V was shortened by 4 bases and J by 4 bases, with 14 bases between the two germline ends. Germline assignment: CDR1 SGDLS and CDR2 YYNGEE. The CDR3 has 14 residues. Here the CDR3 reads CASSQQTGSYGYTF. In nucleotides, the CDR3 is TGTGCCAGCAGCCAACAGACAGGCAGCTATGGCTACACCTTC.

V gene TRBV4-1 combines with J gene TRBJ2-7; tentative D call: TRBD2 (5 bases). Germline V gives CDR1 MGHRA, CDR2 YSYEKL. The CDR3 has 14 residues. The germline V and J ends were trimmed by 2 bases and 3 bases, with 11 bases remaining between them. The DNA for the CDR3 is TGCGCCAGCAGCCAATCGGGGAGAAGCTACGAGCAGTACTTC. Amino acids: CASSQSGRSYEQYF.

The V and J genes are TRBV7-8 and TRBJ2-7; TRBD1 might be the D (6 bases). The CDR3 consists of 14 residues. CDR1 and CDR2 from the germline V gene are SGHVS and FQNEAQ. V was shortened by 3 bases and J by 6 bases, with 15 bases between the two germline ends. In DNA, the CDR3 is TGTGCCAGCAGCTTTGGGACACCTGAGTTCGAGCAGTACTTC. Residues: CASSFGTPEFEQYF.

V is TRBV7-2 and J is TRBJ2-7; possibly TRBD1 for D (8 bases). CDR1 and CDR2 from the germline V gene are SGHTA and FQGNSA. V lost 1 base and J lost 3, with 16 bases in between. The CDR3 is 16 amino acids. CDR3 sequence: CASSLERTGRVYEQYF. Here the CDR3 DNA reads TGTGCCAGCAGCTTAGAGCGGACAGGGAGGGTCTACGAGCAGTACTTC.

The gene calls are TRBV23-1 and TRBJ2-2; D perhaps matches TRBD2 (6 bases). Being an ORF, TRBV23-1 has a function that is uncertain. The CDR3 sequence is 18 residues long. V dropped 2 bases and J dropped 7 bases, with 23 bases sitting between them. The DNA of the CDR3 is TGCGCCAGCAGTCAAACGGGAATAAGGGACGTGGGAGGCGGGGAGCTGTTTTTT. It codes for CASSQTGIRDVGGGELFF.

This clone was picked up a small number of times. J is TRBJ1-2 and V is TRBV18; D perhaps matches TRBD1 (5 bases). This CDR3 is 13 amino acids long. Deletions cut 2 bases from V and 9 bases from J, with 13 bases between. From germline, CDR1 is KGHSH and CDR2 LQKENI. This CDR3 reads CASSPWAGQSYTF. As DNA, the CDR3 is TGTGCCAGCTCACCATGGGCAGGACAAAGCTACACCTTC.

The table lists this clone with a few counts. The genes are TRBV27 and TRBJ2-7; 9 bases match TRBD2. Germline V gene lookup returns CDR1 MNHEY and CDR2 SMNVEV (reference sequence). Unmatched junction bases numbered 13, after V lost 10 bases and J lost 3 bases. CDR3 size: 15 residues. DNA for the CDR3: TGTGCCACCCGACAATCCCAAGCGGGAGGCTACGAGCAGTACTTC. It yields the protein CATRQSQAGGYEQYF.

The chain recombines TRBV29-1 with TRBJ2-3; possible D gene TRBD2, 6 bases. V was shortened by 7 bases and J by 6 bases, with 20 bases between the two germline ends. CDR3 length equals 14 residues. The germline V gene has CDR1 SQVTM and CDR2 ANQGSEA. This chain's CDR3 is CSAARGQRADTQYF. For the CDR3, the DNA is TGCAGCGCTGCGCGGGGTCAGAGGGCGGATACGCAGTATTTT.

This clone was recorded a few times. This chain uses TRBV28 with TRBJ1-2; D might be TRBD1 (6 bases). The CDR3 length is 15 residues. The germline V and J ends were trimmed by 6 bases and 7 bases, with 21 bases remaining between them. CDR1 is MDHEN, CDR2 SYDVKM, per germline. CDR3 nucleotides: TGTGCCAGCAGCCCTACATCATACAGGGACTTTGGCTACACCTTC. Translating it yields CASSPTSYRDFGYTF.

This clone has just a few counts. The chain carries TRBV4-3 and TRBJ2-2; the D gene is possibly TRBD1 (5 bases). Germline lookup yields CDR1 LGHNA and CDR2 YSLEER. CDR3 length: 15 residues. The ends were cut back, 1 base at V and 7 bases at J, with 13 bases in the middle. CDR3 protein: CASSQGGAGIGELFF. CDR3 DNA sequence: TGCGCCAGCAGCCAAGGGGGCGCAGGCATCGGGGAGCTGTTTTTT.

This chain connects TRBV2 to TRBJ1-2, with 9 bases that match TRBD1. Germline lookup yields CDR1 SNHLY and CDR2 FYNNEI. V was pared by 6 bases and J by 0 bases, with 14 bases of the junction left unmatched. CDR3 size: 18 residues. The CDR3 loop is CASSGQPGQGSSNYGYTF. DNA of the CDR3: TGTGCCAGCAGCGGACAACCGGGACAGGGTTCCTCTAACTATGGCTACACCTTC.

A few counts support this clone. The chain employs TRBV7-9 and TRBJ2-5, with D unresolved. CDR3 length equals 15 residues. V lost 1 base and J lost 3, with 12 bases in between. Germline assignment: CDR1 SEHNR and CDR2 FQNEAQ (reference sequence). CDR3 region: CASSLVRGVEETQYF. In nucleotides, the CDR3 is TGTGCCAGCAGCTTAGTGCGAGGCGTAGAAGAGACCCAGTACTTC. The full variable domain, its missing parts supplied by reference TRBV7-9 and TRBJ2-5, is DTGVSQNPRHKITKRGQNVTFRCDPISEHNRLYWYRQTLGQGPEFLTYFQNEAQLEKSRLLSDRFSAERPKGSFSTLEIQRTEQGDSAMYLCASSLVRGVEETQYFGPGTRLLVL.

The chain links TRBV6-6 to TRBJ1-5; D is ambiguous. Germline values: CDR1 MNHNY, CDR2 SVGAGI (reference sequence). The CDR3 length is 15 residues. Deletions cut 2 bases from V and 4 bases from J, with 12 bases between. CDR3 sequence reads: CASSYLSGMNQPQHF. The CDR3 coding sequence is TGTGCCAGCAGTTACCTGTCGGGGATGAATCAGCCCCAGCATTTT.

This clone has a handful of counts. The rearrangement uses TRBV5-8 and TRBJ2-1; D perhaps matches TRBD1 (5 bases). Germline CDR1 reads SGHTS; CDR2 reads YDEGEE. Trimming took off 7 bases at V and 7 bases at J, with 15 bases between the two ends. The CDR3 is made up of 13 amino acids. The CDR3 DNA is TGTGCCAGCCTCAAATGGACATGGAATGAGCAGTTCTTC. Amino acid sequence: CASLKWTWNEQFF.

This clone was counted only a few times. The chain employs TRBV4-2 and TRBJ1-1; weak D call: TRBD1 (5 bases). V lost 4 bases, J lost 6 bases, and 36 bases lay in between. CDR3 size: 21 residues. CDR1 LGHNA and CDR2 YNFKEQ come from the germline V gene. The CDR3 bases are TGTGCCAGCAGCCCGTCAAACTTCAACAGGATCTCTAGCCAGAAACACTCTGAAGCTTTCTTT. This encodes CASSPSNFNRISSQKHSEAFF.

CDR3 residues: CASSERLASSETQYF. In DNA form, the CDR3 reads TGTGCCAGCAGCGAAAGACTAGCGTCTTCGGAGACCCAGTACTTC. The chain employs TRBV7-9 and TRBJ2-5; 8 bases align to TRBD2. The CDR3 loop spans 15 amino acids. Germline values: CDR1 SEHNR, CDR2 FQNEAQ (reference sequence). The V and J ends lost 5 bases and 5 bases, in that order; junction bases with no gene match: 10.

The gene calls are TRBV15 and TRBJ2-3; perhaps TRBD1 as D (6 bases). Germline CDR1 LNHNV, CDR2 YYDKDF (reference sequence). The CDR3 length is 17 residues. Trimming shortened V by 0 bases and J by 6 bases, and 19 bases separated the two germline ends. In nucleotides, the CDR3 is TGTGCCACCAGCAGAGATAACGACTTCAGGGGCTTCGATACGCAGTATTTT. It is translated as CATSRDNDFRGFDTQYF.

There are a few counts of this clone. The rearrangement joins TRBV4-1 to TRBJ1-4; D not resolved. The CDR3 runs to 13 residues. Between the trimmed V and J ends, which lost 5 bases and 4 bases, there was a span of 8 bases. Germline CDR1 reads MGHRA; CDR2 reads YSYEKL. Written as DNA, the CDR3 is TGCGCCAGCAGCAAAAACTATAATGAAAAACTGTTTTTT. It translates to CASSKNYNEKLFF.

This clone was observed a few times. The genes are TRBV4-2 and TRBJ2-1, with TRBD2 matching over 7 bases. V lost 1 base and J lost 7; bases outside the gene matches: 4. The germline V gene has CDR1 LGHNA and CDR2 YNFKEQ. This CDR3 is 14 amino acids long. CDR3 sequence (DNA): TGTGCCAGCAGCCAAGTTGGGACTACAAATGAGCAGTTCTTC. This sequence encodes CASSQVGTTNEQFF.

This clone was observed a few times. The chain links TRBV7-9 to TRBJ2-3; D gene unclear. Germline CDR1 is SEHNR and CDR2 is FQNEAQ (reference sequence). CDR3 size: 13 residues. V was clipped by 5 bases and J by 3 bases, with 9 bases between them. The CDR3 DNA sequence: TGTGCCAGCAGCACGTCACAAACAGATACGCAGTATTTT. This gives the protein CASSTSQTDTQYF.

CDR3 in amino acids: CASSLREAGELFF. The CDR3 DNA follows: TGTGCCAGCAGCCTACGTGAGGCCGGGGAGCTGTTTTTT. This chain links TRBV11-3 with TRBJ2-2; D gene ambiguous. The V end was cut by 5 bases, the J end by 6 bases, with 10 bases between. CDR3 length: 13 amino acids. CDR1 is SGHNT and CDR2 is YENEEA in the germline V gene.

A word on this clone: Sequence at one end of the junction differs from germline and may be a read error. The V call is TRBV9, the J call TRBJ2-1; 7 bases agree with TRBD1. Germline CDR1 reads SGDLS; CDR2 reads YYNGEE. The CDR3 spans 14 residues. The CDR3 nucleotides read TGTGCCAGCAGGGTAGATTGGGACAGCGGTGAGCAGTTCTTC. This translates into CASRVDWDSGEQFF.